This T cell receptor beta chain was sequenced during a study of IL-17A CD8 T cells in psoriatic arthritis synovium. As for the study more broadly: The study was designed to define the phenotype, molecular profile and function of synovial IL-17A+CD8+ T cells in the pathogenesis of psoriatic arthritis.

DNA was extracted (Qiagen), and TCRbeta V-D-J rearrangements were subjected to bias-controlled amplification followed by high-throughput sequencing (immunoSEQ; Adaptive Biotech). The original pipeline was this. The immunoSEQ Analyzer platform was used to analyze productive sequences at the sequence level. Clonality was calculated as 1 minus Pielou's evenness, with values ranging from 0 (highly polyclonal) to 1 (monoclonal). The Morisita index, which runs from 0 (no similarity) to 1 (complete similarity), was used to measure repertoire overlap between subsets. TCRdb carries this immuneACCESS record with in-frame sequences only. Its versions omit some clonotypes, under half of them owing to an unresolved V gene in the studies checked, with the rest unexplained. V and J calls and clone size are those listed in that table; D and trimming were worked out from the DNA. The sample table holds 2,000 to 3,000 clones, of which roughly 70% were seen once. The top ten hold around 14% of the sample.

Regarding this clone: The clone's antigen remains unknown. No per-base quality is available; no much larger clone lies one base away.

Summary of the overall study and its limitations: Some individual clones occupied over 4.5% of the repertoire, though most synovial CD8+ subsets remained polyclonal. TCR sequencing covered only a few patients, which the authors acknowledged as a limited sample size. Cells came from synovial fluid rather than synovial tissue, since no psoriatic arthritis synovial tissue samples were available.

Synovial fluid effusions were drawn from actively inflamed joints of patients with psoriatic arthritis. For each patient, synovial fluid served as the source from which three memory CD8+ T cell populations were isolated by sorting: Tc1 cells (IL-17A-IFNgamma+), Tc17 cells (IL-17A+) and the bulk memory fraction, allowing their TCR repertoires to be compared. The Classification of Psoriatic Arthritis Study Group (CASPAR) criteria were met by the psoriatic arthritis patients. For the bulk memory CD8+ T cell sort, CD45RA-CD27+/- cells were combined with CD45RA+CD27- cells. A few patients with psoriatic arthritis provided sorted synovial fluid CD8+ T cell subsets that underwent TCRbeta sequencing. Before use, synovial fluid mononuclear cells were separated with Lymphoprep and cryopreserved in liquid nitrogen. Around 50% fetal calf serum and about 10% dimethyl sulfoxide were contained in the cryopreservation medium.

Trimming at the junction amounts to 0 bases on V and 7 bases on J, and the germline ends lie 11 bases apart. Based on the germline V gene, the CDR1 and CDR2 sequences are SGDLS and YYNGEE. The CDR3 covers 15 residues, taking in both the cysteine and the phenylalanine. The only DNA kept is the CDR3, 45 bases in frame from the first base. Input material: memory CD8+ T cells from synovial fluid. The sample's cell subset or site label, decoded: bulk memory CD8+ T cells (CD45RA-CD27+/- and CD45RA+CD27-). Here the chain combines TRBV9 and TRBJ1-6; TRBD1 could be the D gene, as 5 bases match. The sequence came from a human donor with psoriatic arthritis. CDR3 loop: CASSVDPGLNSPLHF. The nucleotide sequence reads TGTGCCAGCAGCGTAGACCCAGGGCTAAATTCACCCCTCCACTTT.